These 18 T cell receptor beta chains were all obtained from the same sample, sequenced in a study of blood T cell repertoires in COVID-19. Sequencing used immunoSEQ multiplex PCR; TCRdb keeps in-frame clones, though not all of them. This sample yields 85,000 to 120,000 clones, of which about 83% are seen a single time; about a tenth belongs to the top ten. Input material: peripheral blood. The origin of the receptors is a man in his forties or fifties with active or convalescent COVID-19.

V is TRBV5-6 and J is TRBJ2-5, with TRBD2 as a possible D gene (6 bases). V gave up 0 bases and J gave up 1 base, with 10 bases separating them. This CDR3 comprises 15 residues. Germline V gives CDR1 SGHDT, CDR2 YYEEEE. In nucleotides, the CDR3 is TGTGCCAGCAGCTTGGGACGGGGGTTCCAAGAGACCCAGTACTTC. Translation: CASSLGRGFQETQYF.

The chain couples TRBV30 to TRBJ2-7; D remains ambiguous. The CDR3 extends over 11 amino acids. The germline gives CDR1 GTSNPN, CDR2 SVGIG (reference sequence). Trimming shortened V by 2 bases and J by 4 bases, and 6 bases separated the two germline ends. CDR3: CAWSQAYEQYF. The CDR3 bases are TGTGCCTGGAGTCAGGCATACGAGCAGTACTTC. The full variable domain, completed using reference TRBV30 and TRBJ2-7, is SQTIHQWPATLVQPVGSPLSLECTVEGTSNPNLYWYRQAAGRGLQLLFYSVGIGQISSEVPQNLSASRPQDRQFILSSKKLLLSDSGFYLCAWSQAYEQYFGPGTRLTVT.

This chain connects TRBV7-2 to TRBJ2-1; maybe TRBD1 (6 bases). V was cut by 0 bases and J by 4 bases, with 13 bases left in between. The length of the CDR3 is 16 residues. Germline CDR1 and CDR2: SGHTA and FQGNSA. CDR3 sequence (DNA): TGTGCCAGCAGCTTAGCCGGGACACTCACTTACAATGAGCAGTTCTTC. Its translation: CASSLAGTLTYNEQFF. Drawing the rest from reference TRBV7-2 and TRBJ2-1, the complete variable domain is GAGVSQSPSNKVTEKGKDVELRCDPISGHTALYWYRQSLGQGLEFLIYFQGNSAPDKSGLPSDRFSAERTGGSVSTLTIQRTQQEDSAVYLCASSLAGTLTYNEQFFGPGTRLTVL.

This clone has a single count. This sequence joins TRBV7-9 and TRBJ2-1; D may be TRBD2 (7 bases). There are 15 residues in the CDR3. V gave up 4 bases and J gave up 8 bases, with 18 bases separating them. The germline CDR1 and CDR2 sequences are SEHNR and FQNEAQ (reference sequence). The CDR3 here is CASSSWGAGADEQFF. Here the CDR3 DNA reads TGTGCCAGCAGCTCCTGGGGGGCGGGGGCCGATGAGCAGTTCTTC.

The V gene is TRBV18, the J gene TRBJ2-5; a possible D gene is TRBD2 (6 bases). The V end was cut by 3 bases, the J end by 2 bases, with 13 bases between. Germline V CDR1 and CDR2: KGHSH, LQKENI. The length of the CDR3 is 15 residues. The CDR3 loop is CASSPVGGQQETQYF. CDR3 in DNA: TGTGCCAGCTCACCCGTCGGGGGTCAACAAGAGACCCAGTACTTC.

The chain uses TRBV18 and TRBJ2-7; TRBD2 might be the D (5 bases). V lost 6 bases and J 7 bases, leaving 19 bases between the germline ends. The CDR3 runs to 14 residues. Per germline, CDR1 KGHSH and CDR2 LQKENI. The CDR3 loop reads CASSLGLGSGEQYF. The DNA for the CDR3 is TGTGCCAGCTCCCTGGGTTTGGGGAGTGGGGAGCAGTACTTC.

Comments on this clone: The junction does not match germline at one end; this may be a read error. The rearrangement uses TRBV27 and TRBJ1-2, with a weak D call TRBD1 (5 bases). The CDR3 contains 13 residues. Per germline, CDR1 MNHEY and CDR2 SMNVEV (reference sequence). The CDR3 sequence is CASSLNGGYGYTF. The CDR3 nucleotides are TGTGCCAGTAGTTTAAACGGGGGTTATGGCTACACCTTC.

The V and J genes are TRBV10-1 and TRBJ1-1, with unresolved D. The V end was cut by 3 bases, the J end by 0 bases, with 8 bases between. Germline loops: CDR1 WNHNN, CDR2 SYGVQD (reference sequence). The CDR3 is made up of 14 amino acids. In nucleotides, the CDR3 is TGCGCCAGCAGTGATGGCCGGGTGAACACTGAAGCTTTCTTT. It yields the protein CASSDGRVNTEAFF.

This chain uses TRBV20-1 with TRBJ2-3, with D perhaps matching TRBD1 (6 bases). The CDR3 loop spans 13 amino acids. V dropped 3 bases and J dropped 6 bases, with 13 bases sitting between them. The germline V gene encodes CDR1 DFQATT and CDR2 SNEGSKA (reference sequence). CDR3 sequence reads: CSASQGLADTQYF. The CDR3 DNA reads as TGCAGTGCTAGTCAGGGGCTGGCCGATACGCAGTATTTT.

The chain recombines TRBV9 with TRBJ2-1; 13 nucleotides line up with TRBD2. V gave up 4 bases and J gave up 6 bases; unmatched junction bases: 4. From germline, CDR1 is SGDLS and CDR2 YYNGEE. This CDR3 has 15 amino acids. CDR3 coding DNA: TGTGCCAGCAGCTCGTGGACTAGCGGGGGCAATGAGCAGTTCTTC. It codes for CASSSWTSGGNEQFF.

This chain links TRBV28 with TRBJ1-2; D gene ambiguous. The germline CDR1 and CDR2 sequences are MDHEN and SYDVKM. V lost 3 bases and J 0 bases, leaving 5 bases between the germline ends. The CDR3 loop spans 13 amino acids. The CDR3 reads CASSLLANYGYTF. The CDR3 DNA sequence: TGTGCCAGCAGTTTGCTAGCTAACTATGGCTACACCTTC.

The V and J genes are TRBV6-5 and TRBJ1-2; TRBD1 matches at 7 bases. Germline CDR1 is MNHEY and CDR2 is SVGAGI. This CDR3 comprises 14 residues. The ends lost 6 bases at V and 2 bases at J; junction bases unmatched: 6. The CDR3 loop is CASSLQGSNYGYTF. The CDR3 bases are TGTGCCAGCAGCCTACAGGGGTCGAACTATGGCTACACCTTC.

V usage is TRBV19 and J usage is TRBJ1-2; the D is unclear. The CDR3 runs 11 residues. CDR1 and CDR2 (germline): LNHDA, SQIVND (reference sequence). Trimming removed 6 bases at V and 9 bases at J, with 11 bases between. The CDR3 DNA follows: TGTGCCAGTAGAACTGGTAATAGCTACACCTTC. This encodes CASRTGNSYTF.

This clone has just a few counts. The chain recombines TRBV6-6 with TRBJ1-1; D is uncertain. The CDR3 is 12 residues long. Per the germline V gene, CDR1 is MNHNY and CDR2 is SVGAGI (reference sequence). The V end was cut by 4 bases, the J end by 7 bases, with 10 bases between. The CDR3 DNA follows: TGTGCCAGCAGTTTATCGGAGGGTGAAGCTTTCTTT. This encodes CASSLSEGEAFF.

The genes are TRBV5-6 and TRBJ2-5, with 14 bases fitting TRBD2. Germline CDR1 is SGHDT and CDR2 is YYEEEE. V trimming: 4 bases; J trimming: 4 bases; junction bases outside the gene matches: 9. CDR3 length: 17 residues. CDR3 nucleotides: TGTGCCAGCAGCCTGACTAGCGGGGGGGCCGGGGGAGAGACCCAGTACTTC. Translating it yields CASSLTSGGAGGETQYF. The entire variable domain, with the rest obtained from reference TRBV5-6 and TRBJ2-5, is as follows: DAGVTQSPTHLIKTRGQQVTLRCSPKSGHDTVSWYQQALGQGPQFIFQYYEEEERQRGNFPDRFSGHQFPNYSSELNVNALLLGDSALYLCASSLTSGGAGGETQYFGPGTRLLVL.

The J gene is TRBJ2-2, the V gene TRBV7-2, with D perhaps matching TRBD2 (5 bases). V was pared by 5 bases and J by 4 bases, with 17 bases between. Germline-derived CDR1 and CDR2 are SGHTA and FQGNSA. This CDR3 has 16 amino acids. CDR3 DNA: TGTGCCAGCAGCCCAAGACGCGGGCTGGGCACCGGGGAGCTGTTTTTT. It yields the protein CASSPRRGLGTGELFF.

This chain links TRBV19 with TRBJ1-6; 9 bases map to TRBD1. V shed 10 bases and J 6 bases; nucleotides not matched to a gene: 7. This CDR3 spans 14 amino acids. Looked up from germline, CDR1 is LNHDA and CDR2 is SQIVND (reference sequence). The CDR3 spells CATGTGMGNSPLHF. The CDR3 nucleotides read TGTGCCACCGGGACAGGGATGGGTAATTCACCCCTCCACTTT. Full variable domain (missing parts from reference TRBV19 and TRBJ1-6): DGGITQSPKYLFRKEGQNVTLSCEQNLNHDAMYWYRQDPGQGLRLIYYSQIVNDFQKGDIAEGYSVSREKKESFPLTVTSAQKNPTAFYLCATGTGMGNSPLHFGNGTRLTVT.

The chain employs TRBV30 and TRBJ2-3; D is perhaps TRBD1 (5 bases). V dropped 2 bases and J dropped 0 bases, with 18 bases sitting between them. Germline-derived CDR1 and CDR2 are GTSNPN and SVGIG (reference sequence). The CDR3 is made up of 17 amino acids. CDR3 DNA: TGTGCCTGGAGTTCCTCCTTCAGGGCTCCTAGCACAGATACGCAGTATTTT. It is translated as CAWSSSFRAPSTDTQYF.